The source of this T cell receptor beta chain is a study of shared clonotypes between healthy human individuals. Profiling relied on immunoSEQ multiplex PCR, and the TCRdb table lists in-frame clones only, not all of them. The sample comprises some 2 million clones, approximately 95% of which are singletons, and less than 1.5% rests with the top ten. Germline values: CDR1 SEHNR, CDR2 FQNEAQ (reference sequence). This CDR3 has 12 amino acids. Between the trimmed V and J ends, which lost 8 bases and 0 bases, there was a span of 5 bases. CD45RO-negative cells were positively selected for CCR7, leaving out terminally differentiated effector memory CD45RA+ cells. Comment on this clone: The sample carries other DNA sequences with the same CDR3.

This sequence was found in a man in his late teens or twenties in good health. The sample consisted of naive CD8+ T cells sorted from blood. This chain joins TRBV7-9 and TRBJ1-3, with D uncertain. CDR3 protein: CASRDSGNTIYF. Written as DNA, the CDR3 is TGTGCCAGCCGGGACTCTGGAAACACCATATATTTT.